This T cell receptor beta chain appears in the sequencing data of a study of T cell changes during pregnancy in multiple sclerosis. Clones were read by immunoSEQ multiplex PCR, and TCRdb kept only the in-frame ones, dropping some. This table holds approximately 70,000 clones, about 90% found once. This CDR3 spans 14 amino acids. The germline V and J ends were trimmed by 5 bases and 7 bases, with 17 bases remaining between them. Germline CDR1 and CDR2: MDHEN and SYDVKM. This TCR came from a female donor in good health, enrolled as a control in a pregnancy study. The V call is TRBV28, the J call TRBJ1-1, with a tentative D call TRBD1 (6 bases). The specimen comprised peripheral blood, sampled in the second trimester of pregnancy. This CDR3 reads CASSPPDSLNEAFF. The CDR3 coding sequence is TGTGCCAGCAGTCCCCCGGACAGCCTCAATGAAGCTTTCTTT.